This TCR beta chain comes out of a study of blood T cells in healthy people across ages. Study in general: The template switching approach captured approximately one barcoded beta molecule for every two T cells. Whole-study findings and limits: Both naive CD4+ cell counts and diversity were greater in long-lived donors than in aged donors.

V lost 0 bases and J 4 bases, leaving 12 bases between the germline ends. The germline gives CDR1 MNHNY, CDR2 SVGAGI (reference sequence). CDR3 length: 15 amino acids. Combining a sample-barcoded 5' primer with a J-beta primer mix, a second PCR ran for about 6 to 11 cycles. From each sample, at least 2.5 million paired-end reads containing CDR3 were obtained. TCRdb reprocessed the 5' RACE reads via MiXCR and lists one record per CDR3 protein. The table lists about 720,000 distinct CDR3 sequences, 22% of them singletons. Total RNA extracted from each sample amounted to at least 5.5 micrograms. Regarding this clonotype: Its antigen is undetermined.

Sequenced sample: blood. This receptor was taken from a man aged 70-80 years in good health. The J gene is TRBJ2-5, the V gene TRBV6-6, with TRBD2 as a possible D gene (5 bases). CDR3 in amino acids: CASSYSAEGGETQYF. Here the CDR3 DNA reads TGTGCCAGCAGTTACTCCGCCGAGGGTGGAGAGACCCAGTACTTC.